A single sample is the source of the 31 T cell receptor beta chains below, sequenced in a study of CD8+ T cells in alopecia areata. cDNA serving as the sequencing template came from extracted, reverse transcribed RNA. This table comes from immunoSEQ multiplex PCR, and its TCRdb copy is limited to in-frame clones, with some not included. The sample yields over 95,000 clones, 41% seen once. Sequencing used CD4+ T cells sorted from blood. The receptor set was obtained from a human donor with alopecia areata.

The chain joins TRBV7-6 to TRBJ1-1, with unresolved D. Germline values: CDR1 SGHVS, CDR2 FNYEAQ. Trimming took off 6 bases at V and 4 bases at J, with 12 bases between the two ends. The CDR3 sequence is 13 residues long. CDR3 bases: TGTGCCAGCAGTATAGGGCAGAGCACTGAAGCTTTCTTT. This encodes CASSIGQSTEAFF.

This chain uses TRBV29-1 with TRBJ2-3, with 7 bases identical to TRBD1. Germline V gene sequence: CDR1 SQVTM, CDR2 ANQGSEA. CDR3 length: 14 residues. V trimming: 5 bases; J trimming: 2 bases; junction bases outside the gene matches: 7. The CDR3 coding sequence is TGCAGCGTTTTCGGACAGGTAACCACAGATACGCAGTATTTT. Translated, it gives CSVFGQVTTDTQYF.

The V call is TRBV5-4, the J call TRBJ2-1, with D tentatively TRBD1 (5 bases). Germline V gene lookup returns CDR1 SGHNT and CDR2 YYREEE (reference sequence). The ends were cut back, 0 bases at V and 13 bases at J, with 14 bases in the middle. The CDR3 is made up of 13 amino acids. CDR3 nucleotides: TGTGCCAGCAGCTTGGATGCGCAGGGCAGTCAGTTCTTC. It encodes CASSLDAQGSQFF.

V usage is TRBV5-6 and J usage is TRBJ2-5, with D unclear. The CDR3 is 15 residues long. Germline CDR1 reads SGHDT; CDR2 reads YYEEEE. The ends were cut back, 2 bases at V and 0 bases at J, with 11 bases in the middle. This chain's CDR3 is CASSFTRVNQETQYF. Written as DNA, the CDR3 is TGTGCCAGCAGCTTTACCCGGGTGAACCAAGAGACCCAGTACTTC.

This clone was observed a handful of times. V gene TRBV7-9 combines with J gene TRBJ2-4, with 7 bases fitting TRBD1. The length of the CDR3 is 15 residues. Germline CDR1 and CDR2: SEHNR and FQNEAQ (reference sequence). The ends lost 5 bases at V and 4 bases at J; junction bases unmatched: 8. The DNA of the CDR3 is TGTGCCAGCAGCCCGTTTGGGACAGAGAAAAACATTCAGTACTTC. Encoded protein: CASSPFGTEKNIQYF.

Only a few counts were recorded for this clone. Other DNA sequences within the sample encode an identical CDR3. The gene calls are TRBV30 and TRBJ2-1, with TRBD2 as a possible D gene (5 bases). The V end lost 4 bases, the J end lost 0 bases, and 13 bases lay between the germline ends. The germline V gene has CDR1 GTSNPN and CDR2 SVGIG (reference sequence). The CDR3 contains 15 residues. The CDR3 reads CAWNTDFRSYNEQFF. Written as DNA, the CDR3 is TGTGCCTGGAATACGGACTTTCGCTCCTACAATGAGCAGTTCTTC.

This chain's CDR3 is CASSKTGINNEQFF. As DNA, the CDR3 is TGTGCCAGCAGCAAAACCGGGATAAACAATGAGCAGTTCTTC. The chain employs TRBV7-2 and TRBJ2-1, with D maybe TRBD2 (5 bases). The germline CDR1 and CDR2 sequences are SGHTA and FQGNSA. The V gene lost 5 bases and the J gene lost 5 bases, with 13 bases spanning the gap. This CDR3 has 14 residues.

This chain uses TRBV6-5 with TRBJ1-2, with D perhaps matching TRBD1 (5 bases). The length of the CDR3 is 15 residues. In germline, CDR1 is MNHEY, CDR2 SVGAGI. With 3 bases removed from V and 4 bases from J, the gap between germline ends came to 15 bases. CDR3 nucleotide sequence: TGTGCCAGCAGTTATTGGAGGGGCGGCCCCTATGGCTACACCTTC. Protein product: CASSYWRGGPYGYTF.

The rearrangement uses TRBV5-6 and TRBJ1-2; perhaps TRBD1 as D (5 bases). Looked up from germline, CDR1 is SGHDT and CDR2 is YYEEEE. Trimming removed 0 bases at V and 7 bases at J, with 10 bases between. The CDR3 length is 13 residues. CDR3 protein: CASSLGQGGGYTF. CDR3 sequence (DNA): TGTGCCAGCAGCTTGGGGCAGGGAGGTGGCTACACCTTC.

This clone was detected only a few times. The chain joins TRBV7-9 to TRBJ2-5; 7 nucleotides match TRBD1. CDR1 SEHNR and CDR2 FQNEAQ come from the germline V gene (reference sequence). Trimming at V came to 4 bases and at J to 1 base, leaving 12 bases not matched to a gene. The CDR3 has 17 residues. CDR3 in DNA: TGTGCCAGCAGCTCTCCAAAGCGCCGGGACAGCCAAGAGACCCAGTACTTC. This translates into CASSSPKRRDSQETQYF.

This rearrangement joins TRBV2 to TRBJ2-6; TRBD1 might be the D (5 bases). Trimming left V 0 bases short and J 4 bases short, with 7 bases between. This CDR3 spans 15 amino acids. Per germline, CDR1 SNHLY and CDR2 FYNNEI. CDR3: CASSEARTGANVLTF. In DNA, the CDR3 is TGTGCCAGCAGTGAAGCGAGGACAGGGGCCAACGTCCTGACTTTC.

This chain connects TRBV5-6 to TRBJ1-5, with D unclear. The CDR3 has 13 residues. V was trimmed by 1 base and J by 0 bases, leaving 2 bases between them. Germline CDR1 and CDR2: SGHDT and YYEEEE. In nucleotides, the CDR3 is TGTGCCAGCAGCTTGTTTAGCAATCAGCCCCAGCATTTT. Translating gives CASSLFSNQPQHF.

The V call is TRBV29-1, the J call TRBJ1-1, with 8 bases aligning to TRBD1. The CDR3 sequence is 13 residues long. Looked up from germline, CDR1 is SQVTM and CDR2 is ANQGSEA. V lost 4 bases to trimming and J lost 0 bases; unmatched junction nucleotides: 1. The CDR3 nucleotides are TGCAGCGTTGGGACAGGGCTGAACACTGAAGCTTTCTTT. It yields the protein CSVGTGLNTEAFF.

The V gene is TRBV18, the J gene TRBJ1-6; 9 bases map to TRBD1. Germline CDR1 and CDR2: KGHSH and LQKENI. V shed 6 bases and J 7 bases; nucleotides not matched to a gene: 7. The CDR3 loop spans 15 amino acids. The CDR3 here is CASSSTGTGNSPLHF. CDR3 bases: TGTGCCAGCTCGAGCACCGGGACAGGGAATTCACCCCTCCACTTT. The full variable domain, in which reference TRBV18 and TRBJ1-6 provide the parts outside the CDR3, is NAGVMQNPRHLVRRRGQEARLRCSPMKGHSHVYWYRQLPEEGLKFMVYLQKENIIDESGMPKERFSAEFPKEGPSILRIQQVVRGDSAAYFCASSSTGTGNSPLHFGNGTRLTVT.

This clone came up a few times. CDR3 residues: CASREGANTGELFF. The CDR3 DNA follows: TGTGCCAGCAGGGAGGGAGCGAACACCGGGGAGCTGTTTTTT. This chain uses TRBV6-1 with TRBJ2-2, with TRBD2 as a possible D gene (6 bases). Germline loops: CDR1 MNHNS, CDR2 SASEGT. V gave up 6 bases and J gave up 0 bases, with 8 bases separating them. This CDR3 comprises 14 residues.

Here the CDR3 reads CASYPYPGADTQYF. For the CDR3, the DNA is TGTGCCAGCTACCCCTATCCGGGGGCAGATACGCAGTATTTT. The V call is TRBV7-2, the J call TRBJ2-3, with a tentative D call TRBD2 (6 bases). V was cut by 8 bases and J by 4 bases, with 16 bases left in between. CDR3 length equals 14 residues. Germline loops: CDR1 SGHTA, CDR2 FQGNSA.

The V gene is TRBV18, the J gene TRBJ2-7; 10 nucleotides line up with TRBD2. This CDR3 has 17 residues. V shed 3 bases and J 1 base; nucleotides not matched to a gene: 9. The germline gives CDR1 KGHSH, CDR2 LQKENI. The CDR3 loop reads CASSPRNGLAVSYEQYF. Here the CDR3 DNA reads TGTGCCAGCTCACCCCGGAATGGACTAGCGGTATCCTACGAGCAGTACTTC.

The table lists this clone with a few counts. The J gene is TRBJ2-3, the V gene TRBV30; 8 nucleotides align to TRBD1. The CDR3 length is 12 residues. V dropped 7 bases and J dropped 4; count of bases not matched to a gene: 4. The V gene's germline CDR1 is GTSNPN and CDR2 SVGIG (reference sequence). The CDR3 coding sequence is TGTGCCTATCAGGGGGCCGCAGATACGCAGTATTTT. Its translation: CAYQGAADTQYF.

The chain couples TRBV27 to TRBJ2-1; TRBD2 matches at 7 bases. Germline V lookup: CDR1 MNHEY, CDR2 SMNVEV (reference sequence). This CDR3 contains 13 residues. The junction had 10 bases not matched to a gene; V was cut back by 5 bases and J by 12 bases. CDR3 amino acids: CASSHSGVDAQFF. CDR3 sequence (DNA): TGTGCCAGCAGTCACAGCGGGGTTGATGCGCAGTTCTTC.

Only a few counts were recorded for this clone. The chain employs TRBV5-6 and TRBJ2-5, with D possibly TRBD1 on 6 matching bases. The V end was cut by 4 bases, the J end by 9 bases, with 22 bases between. The germline CDR1 and CDR2 sequences are SGHDT and YYEEEE. The CDR3 is made up of 15 amino acids. CDR3 sequence: CASSPTLQGRGSQYF. In DNA form, the CDR3 reads TGTGCCAGCAGCCCCACCCTACAGGGACGAGGGTCCCAGTACTTC.

The chain recombines TRBV2 with TRBJ2-5; 14 positions match TRBD2. Unmatched junction bases numbered 5, after V lost 4 bases and J lost 13 bases. Germline lookup yields CDR1 SNHLY and CDR2 FYNNEI. There are 13 residues in the CDR3. This chain's CDR3 is CASSGLAGGATYF. CDR3 DNA sequence: TGTGCCAGCAGTGGACTAGCGGGGGGGGCCACGTACTTC.

The sample holds a few counts of this clone. This chain joins TRBV7-9 and TRBJ1-4, with TRBD1 as a possible D gene (6 bases). Trimming removed 3 bases at V and 11 bases at J, with 16 bases between. Germline CDR1 SEHNR, CDR2 FQNEAQ (reference sequence). This CDR3 contains 14 residues. The CDR3, as DNA: TGTGCCAGCAGCTTGGATACAGGGCAGGGGAAACTGTTTTTT. Amino acids: CASSLDTGQGKLFF. Filled out from reference TRBV7-9 and TRBJ1-4, the complete variable domain reads DTGVSQNPRHKITKRGQNVTFRCDPISEHNRLYWYRQTLGQGPEFLTYFQNEAQLEKSRLLSDRFSAERPKGSFSTLEIQRTEQGDSAMYLCASSLDTGQGKLFFGSGTQLSVL.

The chain employs TRBV2 and TRBJ2-1; D ambiguous. From germline, CDR1 is SNHLY and CDR2 FYNNEI. Trimming took off 8 bases at V and 7 bases at J, with 18 bases between the two ends. The CDR3 spans 14 residues. The CDR3 bases are TGTGCCAGCCTTCAGCAGGCCCAAGCTAATGAGCAGTTCTTC. Translating gives CASLQQAQANEQFF.

Note on this clone: Other DNA sequences in the same sample also yield this CDR3. The chain links TRBV5-1 to TRBJ2-3; D is ambiguous. The length of the CDR3 is 13 residues. Trimming stripped 1 base from V and 1 base from J, with 4 bases between. Looked up from germline, CDR1 is SGHRS and CDR2 is YFSETQ. The CDR3 reads CASSLLGTDTQYF. CDR3 bases: TGCGCCAGCAGCTTGCTGGGCACAGATACGCAGTATTTT.

This clone has more than one count but fewer than ten. The gene calls are TRBV19 and TRBJ2-1; weak D call: TRBD1 (6 bases). Germline V CDR1 and CDR2: LNHDA, SQIVND (reference sequence). The length of the CDR3 is 14 residues. Trimming pared 8 bases from V and 3 bases from J, leaving 14 bases between. In DNA form, the CDR3 reads TGTGCCAGTGGAGACAGGCCTATCTACAATGAGCAGTTCTTC. This codes for CASGDRPIYNEQFF.

The V call is TRBV28, the J call TRBJ2-7; 8 nucleotides match TRBD2. V trimming: 8 bases; J trimming: 0 bases; junction bases outside the gene matches: 9. CDR1 and CDR2 (germline): MDHEN, SYDVKM. This CDR3 is 15 amino acids long. For the CDR3, the DNA is TGTGCCAGCGCTTCGTGGAGCGGGAGCTCCTACGAGCAGTACTTC. Its translation: CASASWSGSSYEQYF.

This clone has only a few counts. The chain carries TRBV7-7 and TRBJ2-2; TRBD1 matches at 10 bases. The V gene's germline CDR1 is SSHAT and CDR2 FNYEAQ (reference sequence). CDR3 length: 17 residues. V lost 5 bases and J lost 7; bases outside the gene matches: 13. The CDR3, as DNA: TGTGCCAGCAGCCCCCGAAATCGACAGGGGGCGGGCGGGGAGCTGTTTTTT. Protein sequence: CASSPRNRQGAGGELFF.

This rearrangement joins TRBV4-2 to TRBJ1-2, with 8 bases that match TRBD1. The CDR3 loop spans 15 amino acids. V gave up 1 base and J gave up 4 bases; unmatched junction bases: 5. Per the germline V gene, CDR1 is LGHNA and CDR2 is YNFKEQ. CDR3 protein: CASSQGQGPIYGYTF. Written as DNA, the CDR3 is TGTGCCAGCAGCCAAGGACAGGGGCCGATCTATGGCTACACCTTC.

The chain employs TRBV18 and TRBJ2-5; D gene ambiguous. V lost 4 bases and J 4 bases, leaving 7 bases between the germline ends. The CDR3 extends over 12 amino acids. Germline CDR1 KGHSH, CDR2 LQKENI. The CDR3 DNA is TGTGCCAGCTCACAAGATAGAGAGACCCAGTACTTC. Amino acid sequence: CASSQDRETQYF.

J is TRBJ2-1 and V is TRBV27; D is unresolved. This CDR3 has 11 amino acids. Trimming cost V 4 bases and J 7 bases, with 5 bases left between them. Looked up from germline, CDR1 is MNHEY and CDR2 is SMNVEV (reference sequence). This CDR3 reads CASSYFNEQFF. In DNA, the CDR3 is TGTGCCAGCAGTTATTTTAATGAGCAGTTCTTC.

This clone was detected only a few times. This chain links TRBV4-1 with TRBJ2-1; perhaps TRBD2 as D (5 bases). CDR1 is MGHRA, CDR2 YSYEKL, per germline. The CDR3 spans 16 residues. The V end was cut by 4 bases, the J end by 5 bases, with 18 bases between. DNA of the CDR3: TGCGCCAGCAGCCCCGGTTCATGGCGGGCAGACAATGAGCAGTTCTTC. Translating gives CASSPGSWRADNEQFF.